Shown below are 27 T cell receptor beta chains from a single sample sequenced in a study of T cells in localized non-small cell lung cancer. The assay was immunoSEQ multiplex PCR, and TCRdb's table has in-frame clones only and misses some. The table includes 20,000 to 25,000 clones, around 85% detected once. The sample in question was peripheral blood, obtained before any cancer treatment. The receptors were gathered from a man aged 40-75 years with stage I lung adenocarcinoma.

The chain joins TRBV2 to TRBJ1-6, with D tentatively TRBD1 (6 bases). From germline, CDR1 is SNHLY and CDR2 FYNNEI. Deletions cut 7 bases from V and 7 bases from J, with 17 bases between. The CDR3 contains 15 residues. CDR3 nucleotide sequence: TGTGCCAGCAATCCGCAGGGGCCTGGGAATTCACCCCTCCACTTT. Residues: CASNPQGPGNSPLHF.

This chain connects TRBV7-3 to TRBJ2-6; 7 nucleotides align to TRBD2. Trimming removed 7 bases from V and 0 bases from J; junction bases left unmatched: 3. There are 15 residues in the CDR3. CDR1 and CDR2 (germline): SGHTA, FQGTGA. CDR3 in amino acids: CASTPGGSGANVLTF. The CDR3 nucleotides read TGTGCCAGCACCCCGGGAGGCTCTGGGGCCAACGTCCTGACTTTC. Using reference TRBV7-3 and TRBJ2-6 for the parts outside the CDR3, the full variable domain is GAGVSQTPSNKVTEKGKYVELRCDPISGHTALYWYRQSLGQGPEFLIYFQGTGAADDSGLPNDRFFAVRPEGSVSTLKIQRTERGDSAVYLCASTPGGSGANVLTFGAGSRLTVL.

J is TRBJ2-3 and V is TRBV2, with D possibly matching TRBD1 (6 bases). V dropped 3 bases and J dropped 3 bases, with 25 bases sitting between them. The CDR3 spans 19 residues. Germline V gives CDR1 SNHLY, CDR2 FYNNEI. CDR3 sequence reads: CASSEIGTPPVDPTDTQYF. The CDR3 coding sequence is TGTGCCAGCAGTGAGATAGGGACACCGCCTGTCGACCCGACAGATACGCAGTATTTT.

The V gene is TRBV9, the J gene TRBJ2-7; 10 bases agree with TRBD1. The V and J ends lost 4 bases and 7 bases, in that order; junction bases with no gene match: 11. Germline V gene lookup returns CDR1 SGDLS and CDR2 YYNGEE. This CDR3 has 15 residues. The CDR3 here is CASSLGTGEGEEQYF. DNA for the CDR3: TGTGCCAGCAGCCTCGGGACAGGGGAAGGGGAAGAGCAGTACTTC.

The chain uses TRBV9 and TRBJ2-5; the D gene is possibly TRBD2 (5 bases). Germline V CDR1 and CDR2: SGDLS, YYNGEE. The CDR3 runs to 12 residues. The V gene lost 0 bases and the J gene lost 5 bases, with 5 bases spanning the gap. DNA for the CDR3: TGTGCCAGCAGCGTAGGAGGGGAGACCCAGTACTTC. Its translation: CASSVGGETQYF.

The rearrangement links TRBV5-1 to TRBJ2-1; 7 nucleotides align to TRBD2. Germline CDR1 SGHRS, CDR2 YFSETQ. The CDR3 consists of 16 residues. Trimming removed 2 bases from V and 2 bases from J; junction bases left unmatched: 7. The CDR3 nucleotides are TGCGCCAGCAGCTTATCCGGCGGGACTACCTACAATGAGCAGTTCTTC. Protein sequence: CASSLSGGTTYNEQFF.

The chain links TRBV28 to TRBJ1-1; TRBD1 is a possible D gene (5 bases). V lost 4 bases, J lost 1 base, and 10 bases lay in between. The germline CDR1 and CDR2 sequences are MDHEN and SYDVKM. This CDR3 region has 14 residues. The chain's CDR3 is CASSSSQGNTEAFF. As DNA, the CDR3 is TGTGCCAGCAGTTCCTCCCAGGGGAACACTGAAGCTTTCTTT. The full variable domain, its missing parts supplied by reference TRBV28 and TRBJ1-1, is DVKVTQSSRYLVKRTGEKVFLECVQDMDHENMFWYRQDPGLGLRLIYFSYDVKMKEKGDIPEGYSVSREKKERFSLILESASTNQTSMYLCASSSSQGNTEAFFGQGTRLTVV.

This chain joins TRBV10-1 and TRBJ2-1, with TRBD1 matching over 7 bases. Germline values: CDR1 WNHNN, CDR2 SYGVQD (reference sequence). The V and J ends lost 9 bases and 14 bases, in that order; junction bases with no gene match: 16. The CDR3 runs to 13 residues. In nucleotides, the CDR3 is TGCGCCAGGACAGGGAACGGGAACCCCAGCGAGTTCTTC. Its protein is CARTGNGNPSEFF.

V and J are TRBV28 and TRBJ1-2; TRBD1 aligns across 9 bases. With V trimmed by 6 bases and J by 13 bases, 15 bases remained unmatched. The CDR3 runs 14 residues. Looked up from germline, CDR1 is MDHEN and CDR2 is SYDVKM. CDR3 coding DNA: TGTGCCAGCAGCCGAGGAGGGGACAGGGTTTTCTGCACCTTC. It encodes CASSRGGDRVFCTF.

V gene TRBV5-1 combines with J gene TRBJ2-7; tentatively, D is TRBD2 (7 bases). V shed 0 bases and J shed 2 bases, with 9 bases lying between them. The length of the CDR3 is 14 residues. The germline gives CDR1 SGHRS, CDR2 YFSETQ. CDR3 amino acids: CASSLVGGPYEQYF. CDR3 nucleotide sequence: TGCGCCAGCAGCTTGGTGGGGGGGCCCTACGAGCAGTACTTC. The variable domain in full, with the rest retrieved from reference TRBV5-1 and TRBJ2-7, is KAGVTQTPRYLIKTRGQQVTLSCSPISGHRSVSWYQQTPGQGLQFLFEYFSETQRNKGNFPGRFSGRQFSNSRSEMNVSTLELGDSALYLCASSLVGGPYEQYFGPGTRLTVT.

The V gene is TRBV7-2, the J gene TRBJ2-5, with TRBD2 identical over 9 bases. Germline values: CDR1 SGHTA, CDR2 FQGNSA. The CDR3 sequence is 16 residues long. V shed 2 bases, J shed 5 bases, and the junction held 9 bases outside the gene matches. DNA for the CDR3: TGTGCCAGCAGCTTAACGTCAGCGGGGGGCGGGGAGACCCAGTACTTC. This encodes CASSLTSAGGGETQYF.

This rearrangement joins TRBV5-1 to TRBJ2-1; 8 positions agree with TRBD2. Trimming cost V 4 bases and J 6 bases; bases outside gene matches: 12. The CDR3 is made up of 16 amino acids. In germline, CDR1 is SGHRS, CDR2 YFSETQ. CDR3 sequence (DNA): TGCGCCAGCAGCAACGGGGGGGCCTTGTTGTTCAATGAGCAGTTCTTC. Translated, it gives CASSNGGALLFNEQFF.

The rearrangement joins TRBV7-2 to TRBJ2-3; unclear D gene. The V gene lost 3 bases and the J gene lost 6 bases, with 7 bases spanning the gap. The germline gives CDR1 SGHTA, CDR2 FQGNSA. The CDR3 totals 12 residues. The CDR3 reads CASSFFGDTQYF. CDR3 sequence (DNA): TGTGCCAGCAGCTTTTTCGGGGATACGCAGTATTTT.

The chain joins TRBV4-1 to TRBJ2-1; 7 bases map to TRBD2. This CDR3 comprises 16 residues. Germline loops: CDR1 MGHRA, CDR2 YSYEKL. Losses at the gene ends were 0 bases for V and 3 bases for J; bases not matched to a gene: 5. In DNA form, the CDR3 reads TGCGCCAGCAGCCAAGAGCCGACGGGGGGCTACAATGAGCAGTTCTTC. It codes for CASSQEPTGGYNEQFF.

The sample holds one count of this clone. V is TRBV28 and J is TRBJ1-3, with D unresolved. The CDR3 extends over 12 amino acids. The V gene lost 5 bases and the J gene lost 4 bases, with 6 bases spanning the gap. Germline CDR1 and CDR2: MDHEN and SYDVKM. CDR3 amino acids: CASSPPGNTIYF. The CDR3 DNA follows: TGTGCCAGCAGTCCCCCCGGAAACACCATATATTTT.

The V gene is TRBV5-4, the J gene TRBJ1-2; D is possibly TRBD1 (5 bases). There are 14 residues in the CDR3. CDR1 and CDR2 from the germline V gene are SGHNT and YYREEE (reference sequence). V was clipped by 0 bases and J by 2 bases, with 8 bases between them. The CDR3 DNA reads TGTGCCAGCAGCTTGGAACGGGGGAACTATGGCTACACCTTC. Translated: CASSLERGNYGYTF.

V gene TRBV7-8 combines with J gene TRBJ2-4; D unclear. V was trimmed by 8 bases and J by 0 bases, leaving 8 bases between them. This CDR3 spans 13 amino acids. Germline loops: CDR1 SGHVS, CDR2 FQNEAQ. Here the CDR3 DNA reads TGTGCCAGCGAGGCCCTAGCCAAAAACATTCAGTACTTC. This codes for CASEALAKNIQYF.

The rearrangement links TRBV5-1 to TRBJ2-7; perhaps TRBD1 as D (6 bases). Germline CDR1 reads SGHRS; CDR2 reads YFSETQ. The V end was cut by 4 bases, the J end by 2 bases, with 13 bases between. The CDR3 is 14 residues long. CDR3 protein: CASSEIPGAYEQYF. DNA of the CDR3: TGCGCCAGCAGCGAAATACCAGGGGCCTACGAGCAGTACTTC.

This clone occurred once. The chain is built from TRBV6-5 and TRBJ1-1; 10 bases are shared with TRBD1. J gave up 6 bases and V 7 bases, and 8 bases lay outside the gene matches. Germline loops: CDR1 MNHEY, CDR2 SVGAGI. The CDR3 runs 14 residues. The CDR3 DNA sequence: TGTGCCAGCATCGACGGGACAGGGGTGTCTGAAGCTTTCTTT. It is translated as CASIDGTGVSEAFF.

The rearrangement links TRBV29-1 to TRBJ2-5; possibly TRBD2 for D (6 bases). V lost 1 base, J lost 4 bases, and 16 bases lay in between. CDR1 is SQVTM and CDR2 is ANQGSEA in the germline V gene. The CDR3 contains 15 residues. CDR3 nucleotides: TGCAGCGTTGAAGGTGGGGTTAGCGGCGGAGAGACCCAGTACTTC. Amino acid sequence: CSVEGGVSGGETQYF.

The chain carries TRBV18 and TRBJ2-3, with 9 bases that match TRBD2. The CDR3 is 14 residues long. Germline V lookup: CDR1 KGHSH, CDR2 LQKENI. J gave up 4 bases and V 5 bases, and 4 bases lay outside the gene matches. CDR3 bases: TGTGCCAGCTCAACAGCGGGAGGCTCAGATACGCAGTATTTT. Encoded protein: CASSTAGGSDTQYF.

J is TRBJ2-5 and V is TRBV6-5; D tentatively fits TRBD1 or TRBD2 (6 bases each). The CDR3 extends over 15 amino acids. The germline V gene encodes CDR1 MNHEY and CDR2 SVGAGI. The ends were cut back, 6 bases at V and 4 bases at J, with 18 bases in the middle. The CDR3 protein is CASRGTGAVRETQYF. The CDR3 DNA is TGTGCCAGCAGGGGGACGGGGGCGGTACGAGAGACCCAGTACTTC.

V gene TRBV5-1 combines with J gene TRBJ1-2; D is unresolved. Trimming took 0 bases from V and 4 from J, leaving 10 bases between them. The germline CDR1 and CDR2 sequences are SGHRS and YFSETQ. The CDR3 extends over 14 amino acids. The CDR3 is CASSLGQILYGYTF. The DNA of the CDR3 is TGCGCCAGCAGCTTGGGGCAGATCCTCTATGGCTACACCTTC.

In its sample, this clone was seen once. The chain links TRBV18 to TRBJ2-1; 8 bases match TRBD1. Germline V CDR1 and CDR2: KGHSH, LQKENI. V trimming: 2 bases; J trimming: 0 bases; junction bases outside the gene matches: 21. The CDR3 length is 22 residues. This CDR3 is CASSPNQHRTGPTRGSYNEQFF. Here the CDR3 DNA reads TGTGCCAGCTCACCAAACCAGCACCGGACAGGGCCAACGAGGGGCTCCTACAATGAGCAGTTCTTC. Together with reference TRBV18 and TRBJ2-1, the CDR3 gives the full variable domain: NAGVMQNPRHLVRRRGQEARLRCSPMKGHSHVYWYRQLPEEGLKFMVYLQKENIIDESGMPKERFSAEFPKEGPSILRIQQVVRGDSAAYFCASSPNQHRTGPTRGSYNEQFFGPGTRLTVL.

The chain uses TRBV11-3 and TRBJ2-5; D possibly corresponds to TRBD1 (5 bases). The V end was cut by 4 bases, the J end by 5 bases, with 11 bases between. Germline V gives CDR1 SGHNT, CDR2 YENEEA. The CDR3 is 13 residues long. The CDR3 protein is CASSSSAGETQYF. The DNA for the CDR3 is TGTGCCAGCAGCTCTTCAGCAGGGGAGACCCAGTACTTC.

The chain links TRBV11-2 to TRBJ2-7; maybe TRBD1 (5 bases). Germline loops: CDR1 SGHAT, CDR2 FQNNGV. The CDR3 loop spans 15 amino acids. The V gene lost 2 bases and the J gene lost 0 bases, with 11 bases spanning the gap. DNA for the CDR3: TGTGCCAGCAGCTTATCCGCAGGGCCCTCCTACGAGCAGTACTTC. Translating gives CASSLSAGPSYEQYF.

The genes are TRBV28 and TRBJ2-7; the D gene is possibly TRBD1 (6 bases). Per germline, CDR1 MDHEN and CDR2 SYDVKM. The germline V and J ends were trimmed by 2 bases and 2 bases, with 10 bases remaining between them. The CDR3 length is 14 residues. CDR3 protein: CASSLRDKTYEQYF. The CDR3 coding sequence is TGTGCCAGCAGTTTAAGGGACAAAACCTACGAGCAGTACTTC.